Following are 3 T cell receptor beta chains from one sample sequenced in a study of T cell repertoires in aging, cancer and after chemotherapy. Peripheral blood genomic DNA, not sorted cells or RNA, was the template. A mixed TRB-A/B primer pool amplified rearranged TRB by multiplex touch-down PCR. TCRdb reanalysed the multiplex PCR reads using MiXCR and keeps one entry per CDR3 protein. The table shows 6,700 or so distinct CDR3 sequences, with roughly 51% occurring only once. Sequencing was done on a sample of blood. The receptor source for this set is a human donor with a solid tumor.

V gene TRBV7-9 combines with J gene TRBJ2-1; D call uncertain. The germline V gene has CDR1 SEHNR and CDR2 FQNEAQ (reference sequence). Trimming left V 8 bases short and J 9 bases short, with 11 bases between. The CDR3 has 11 amino acids. DNA for the CDR3: TGTGCCAGCCGCGATCTGATTGAGCAGTTCTTC. Translating gives CASRDLIEQFF.

This chain uses TRBV20-1 with TRBJ2-1; 9 nucleotides line up with TRBD2. The trim removed 4 bases at V and 9 bases at J, leaving 7 bases unmatched. The CDR3 is made up of 13 amino acids. Per germline, CDR1 DFQATT and CDR2 SNEGSKA (reference sequence). CDR3: CSANKVAGAEQFF. Written as DNA, the CDR3 is TGCAGTGCTAATAAAGTAGCGGGGGCTGAGCAGTTCTTC.

The CDR3 spells CASSLWDGANTEAFF. The CDR3 DNA is TGTGCCAGCAGTTTATGGGACGGGGCGAACACTGAAGCTTTCTTT. The V call is TRBV6-5, the J call TRBJ1-1; possibly TRBD1 for D (5 bases). Germline CDR1 MNHEY, CDR2 SVGAGI. The CDR3 spans 15 residues. V dropped 4 bases and J dropped 1 base, with 13 bases sitting between them.